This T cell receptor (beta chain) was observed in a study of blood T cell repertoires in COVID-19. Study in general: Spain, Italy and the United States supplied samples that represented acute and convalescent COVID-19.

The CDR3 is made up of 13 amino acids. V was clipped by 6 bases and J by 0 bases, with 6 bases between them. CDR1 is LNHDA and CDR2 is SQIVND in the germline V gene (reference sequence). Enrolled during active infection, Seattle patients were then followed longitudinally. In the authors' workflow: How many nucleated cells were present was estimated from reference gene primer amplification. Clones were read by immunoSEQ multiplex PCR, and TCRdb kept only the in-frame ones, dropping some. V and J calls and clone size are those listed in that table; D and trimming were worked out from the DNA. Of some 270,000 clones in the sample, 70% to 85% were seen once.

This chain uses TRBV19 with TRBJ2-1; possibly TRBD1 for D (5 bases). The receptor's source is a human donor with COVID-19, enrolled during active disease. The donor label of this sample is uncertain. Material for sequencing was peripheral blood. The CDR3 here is CASRQDSYNEQFF. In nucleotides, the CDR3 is TGTGCCAGTAGACAGGACTCCTACAATGAGCAGTTCTTC.